The clone carrying this TCR beta chain was seen a few times. Its antigen is undetermined. This record belongs to a study of identical twins. General study findings and limits: Fewer insertions marked abundant cord blood beta clonotypes; young adult naive trended weakly, memory not at all. Out-of-frame alpha sequences shared by twins were enriched for low generation probability.

TCRdb re-analysed the 5' RACE reads in MiXCR, keeping a single row per CDR3 protein. Of 200,000 to 300,000 distinct CDR3 sequences listed, 6% to 8% were seen once; the top ten hold 5.4%. These records were also assigned to another study, of yellow fever vaccine responses in identical twins.

This TCR came from a young woman in good health. Sequencing was done on a sample of CD8+ T cells sorted from blood.

CDR3 coding DNA: TGCGCCAGCAGCTTGACTTCCGGGACAGGGCTAGCCAAAAACATTCAGTACTTC. Its translation is CASSLTSGTGLAKNIQYF. V is TRBV5-1 and J is TRBJ2-4; 9 nucleotides agree with TRBD1. This CDR3 region has 18 residues. The V gene's germline CDR1 is SGHRS and CDR2 YFSETQ. The V segment lost 1 base and the J segment 0 bases; nucleotides outside the gene matches: 8.